This is a list of T cell receptor beta chains from one sample in a study of tumor-infiltrating lymphocytes in primary liver carcinoma. Via MiXCR, TCRdb re-called the multiplex PCR reads, giving one row per CDR3 protein. The profile shows about 92,000 distinct CDR3 sequences, less than 75% of them singletons. The specimen was tumor-adjacent normal liver tissue. These receptors all come from a man aged 35-49 years with primary liver carcinoma and hepatitis B virus infection. The CDR3 runs from the conserved cysteine through the conserved F or W. A D gene is named only where the DNA matches it firmly. The size field is filled for only some rows; it gives once, few, many or a size class.

v_call	j_call	d_call	clone_size	cdr3_nt	cdr3_aa
TRBV6-2/TRBV6-3	TRBJ2-3	NA	NA	TGTGCCAGCAGTTACCTCGGACAGAACATGGATATGCAGTATTTT	CASSYLGQNMDMQYF
TRBV7-9	TRBJ1-3	NA	NA	TGTGCCAGCAGCCAGCAGGGTGGAACTGGAAACACCATATATTTT	CASSQQGGTGNTIYF
TRBV11-1	TRBJ2-1	NA	NA	TGTGCCAGCCGCCTCGGGACTGTCTACAATGAGCAGTTCTTC	CASRLGTVYNEQFF
TRBV5-4	TRBJ1-5	NA	many	TGTGCCAGCAGCCCCCCCGAAGGGAATAGAAGCAATCAGCCCCAGCATTTT	CASSPPEGNRSNQPQHF
TRBV11-2	TRBJ2-1	NA	NA	TGTGCCAGCAGCTACCTAAGGAGTGGAGAGCAGTTCTTC	CASSYLRSGEQFF
TRBV29-1	TRBJ2-2	NA	many	TGCAGCGCCTTGACCGAAACGGGACTTGGGGGGGAGCTGTTTTTT	CSALTETGLGGELFF
TRBV11-2	TRBJ2-2	NA	many	TGTGCCAGCAGCTTTACTCAGGGCCCCTACGGCGGGGAGCTGTTTTTT	CASSFTQGPYGGELFF
TRBV20-1	TRBJ2-5	NA	few	TGCAGTGCTAGAGATCTTCGCGCCCAAGAGACCCAGTACTTC	CSARDLRAQETQYF
TRBV28	TRBJ2-5	TRBD2	few	TGTGCCAGCAGACTAACTAGCGGGAGGGGTCGGAGGCAAGAGACCCAGTACTTC	CASRLTSGRGRRQETQYF
TRBV7-9	TRBJ2-1	TRBD2	NA	TGTGCCAGCACTGAATTAGCGGGAGGTCTCGGGGAGCAGTTCTTC	CASTELAGGLGEQFF
TRBV29-1	TRBJ2-7	TRBD2	NA	TGCAGCATTGAAACCCCGCTAGCGGGGGGCTACGAGCAGTACTTC	CSIETPLAGGYEQYF
TRBV11-2	TRBJ2-3	NA	NA	TGTGTCAGCAGTTATGCCTCCACAGATACGCAGTATTTT	CVSSYASTDTQYF
TRBV12-3/TRBV12-4	TRBJ2-7	NA	many	TGTGCCAGCAGTGATCCGGGACAAACCTCTTCCCAGCAGTACTTC	CASSDPGQTSSQQYF
TRBV4-2	TRBJ2-2	NA	NA	TGTGCCAGAAGCCTAGATAGGACAGTGCGGAACACCGGGGAGCTGTTTTTT	CARSLDRTVRNTGELFF
TRBV29-1	TRBJ2-5	TRBD1	NA	TGCAGCGCCAGGGGACAGACAAAGGTGTGGACCCAGTACTTC	CSARGQTKVWTQYF
TRBV4-1	TRBJ2-7	NA	once	TGCGCCAGCAGCCATGAACGTGACAGGCGCTACGAGCAGTACTTC	CASSHERDRRYEQYF
TRBV11-3	TRBJ1-1	TRBD1	NA	TGTACCAGCAGCTTAGCAGGGGGGGCTGAGGCTTTCTTT	CTSSLAGGAEAFF
TRBV6-1	TRBJ1-5	NA	many	TGTGCCAGCAGACAGTTCGATAGCAATCAGCCCCAGCATTTT	CASRQFDSNQPQHF
TRBV10-2	TRBJ2-1	TRBD2	many	TGCGCCAGCACTAGCGGGGGGTACAATGAGCAGTTCTTC	CASTSGGYNEQFF
TRBV7-9	TRBJ2-5	NA	few	TGTGCCAGCAGCTTACTAAGTGAGACCCAGTACTTC	CASSLLSETQYF
TRBV6-1	TRBJ2-1	NA	NA	TGTGCCACCAGTGAATGGCAGGGGCCTGATGAGCAGTTCTTC	CATSEWQGPDEQFF
TRBV10-3	TRBJ2-5	TRBD1	NA	TGTGCCATCAGTGAGCCCGACAGGGGTGATGCGACCCTGTACTTC	CAISEPDRGDATLYF
TRBV7-9	TRBJ2-3	TRBD2	few	TGTGCCAGCAGCCCTAGATCCCCACCTAGCGGCTCTAGCACAGATACGCAGTATTTT	CASSPRSPPSGSSTDTQYF
TRBV6-1	TRBJ2-1	NA	NA	TGTGCCAACAGTCCTCCTCAGGGCTCCTACAATGAGCAGTTCTTC	CANSPPQGSYNEQFF
TRBV29-1	TRBJ2-3	NA	NA	TGCAGCGTTCCATGGGGCCTTCATAGCACGGATACGCAGTATTTT	CSVPWGLHSTDTQYF
TRBV5-4	TRBJ2-3	TRBD1	NA	TGTGCCAGCAGCATAGGGGGCGGCTCACCGATTGCGCAGTATTTT	CASSIGGGSPIAQYF
TRBV29-1	TRBJ2-1	TRBD1	many	TGCAGCGTTGGGACAGGGGGCTACAATGAGCAGTTCTTC	CSVGTGGYNEQFF
TRBV4-2	TRBJ2-7	TRBD2	many	TGTGCCAGCAGCTCCAGGACTAGCGGGATCTACGAGCAGTACTTC	CASSSRTSGIYEQYF
TRBV12-3/TRBV12-4	TRBJ2-3	TRBD2	many	TGTGCCAGCAGTCAGGACGGATACTCCAGCGGGAGGTCCCCAGATACGCAGTATTTT	CASSQDGYSSGRSPDTQYF
TRBV5-6	TRBJ2-2	TRBD2	many	TGTGCCAGCACCGTTAGCGGGAGGCTCACCGGGGAGCTGTTTTTT	CASTVSGRLTGELFF
TRBV11-2	TRBJ2-1	NA	few	TGTGCCAGCAGTTTAGCAGGAGGGCATTACAATAAGCAGTTCTTC	CASSLAGGHYNKQFF
TRBV6-5	TRBJ2-5	TRBD2	NA	TGTGCCAGCAGTTACACTAGCGGGCTGGTAGAGGCCCAGTACTTC	CASSYTSGLVEAQYF
TRBV6-1	TRBJ1-6	NA	NA	TGTGCCAGCATAGTAGACTATAATTCACCCCTCCACTTT	CASIVDYNSPLHF
TRBV29-1	TRBJ2-1	NA	NA	TGCAGCGTGTGCCAGGGGGGAGCAGGTAATGGGCAGTTCTTC	CSVCQGGAGNGQFF
TRBV4-1	TRBJ1-2	TRBD1	NA	TGCGCCAGCAGACAGACGACAGGGGGCGGGTATGGCTACACCTTC	CASRQTTGGGYGYTF
TRBV10-3	TRBJ2-2	NA	NA	TGTGTCATCAGTCCCTCGCCCCGCGTGGACACCGGGGAGCCGTTTTTT	CVISPSPRVDTGEPFF
TRBV6-1	TRBJ2-1	TRBD2	NA	TGTGCCAGCAGTGAACGGCGGGGGGCGGATGAGCAGTTATTC	CASSERRGADEQLF
TRBV6-1	TRBJ2-7	TRBD2	NA	TGTGCCGGCTTACCACAAGCGGGAGCGCCCTACGAGCAGTACTTC	CAGLPQAGAPYEQYF
TRBV20-1	TRBJ2-1	TRBD1	few	TGCAGTGCTAGAGGAGGACAGGGTTCATACAATGAGCAGTTCTTC	CSARGGQGSYNEQFF
TRBV4-2	TRBJ2-1	TRBD1	NA	TGTGTCAGCGGCCAAGAGCCGGAGGACAGGGGATGGAATGAGCAGTTCTTC	CVSGQEPEDRGWNEQFF
TRBV28	TRBJ2-5	TRBD2	NA	TGTGCCAGCAGATCCGGGACTAGCGGGAGAGGGGGGGAGACCCAGTACTTC	CASRSGTSGRGGETQYF
TRBV11-2	TRBJ2-1	NA	once	TGTGCCAGCAGCTCCCGACGGGGACCCTACGATGAGCAGTTCTTC	CASSSRRGPYDEQFF
TRBV11-2	TRBJ2-2	NA	NA	TGTGCCAGCGGCTTGCGCAGGGAATCAGTGGAGCTGTCTTTT	CASGLRRESVELSF
TRBV5-1	TRBJ2-2	NA	few	TGCGCCAGCAGCTTGGATGGGGAGCTGTTTTTT	CASSLDGELFF
TRBV24-1	TRBJ1-5	NA	NA	TGTGTCACCAGTGATTTGAAGGGAGGCCCCAGTGCGCCCCAGCATTTT	CVTSDLKGGPSAPQHF
TRBV6-5	TRBJ1-2	NA	many	TGTGCCAGCAGTTCGGGCGGCTATGGCTACACCTTC	CASSSGGYGYTF
TRBV7-3	TRBJ1-6	TRBD1	NA	TGTGCCAGCAGCTTTGAACAGGGGGGTCCCCTCCACTTT	CASSFEQGGPLHF
TRBV6-1	TRBJ2-3	TRBD2	many	TGTGCCAGCAGCTGGGGGGGTAGCACAGATACGCAGTATTTT	CASSWGGSTDTQYF
TRBV20-1	TRBJ1-4	NA	NA	TGCAGTGCTTCCCGGGCTGATGAAAAACTGTTTTTT	CSASRADEKLFF
TRBV4-2	TRBJ1-4	NA	NA	TGTGTCAGCAGCCGAGGCCCAGGGGCAGCTAATGAAAAACTGTTTTTT	CVSSRGPGAANEKLFF
TRBV5-1	TRBJ2-7	TRBD1	once	TGCGCCAGCAGCTTGGAAGGACAGGCGGACGAGCAGCACTTC	CASSLEGQADEQHF
TRBV20-1	TRBJ2-7	NA	once	TGCAATGCTAGAGGGGACGGGTTCGAGCAGTACTTC	CNARGDGFEQYF
TRBV29-1	TRBJ2-7	NA	NA	TGCAGCGTTCCCCGCGGCTACAGGGACGAGCAGTACTTC	CSVPRGYRDEQYF
TRBV5-1	TRBJ2-7	TRBD2	NA	TGCGCCAGCAGCACGGGGAGGGACTCCTACGAGCAGTACTTC	CASSTGRDSYEQYF